This TCR beta chain emerged from a study of response to subunit inactivated influenza vaccine. Germline values: CDR1 MNHNY, CDR2 SVGAGI (reference sequence). The CDR3 is 11 residues long. Notes on this clonotype: Its antigen remains unidentified.

TCRdb redid the calling of the RT-PCR reads with MiXCR, one entry per CDR3 protein. The sample has hundreds of thousands of distinct CDR3 sequences; under 9% are singletons. Study-level results: Researchers suggested that each seasonal influenza vaccination recruits few new T cells.

The input for sequencing was PBMCs from blood, taken less than 25 months after vaccination. This TCR was recovered from a man aged 45-69 years who received an inactivated influenza vaccine. The chain employs TRBV6-6 and TRBJ2-5; 7 bases align to TRBD2. CDR3 region: CAGGYQETQYF. The CDR3 DNA is TGTGCGGGGGGGTATCAAGAGACCCAGTACTTC.